This T cell receptor beta chain was sequenced for a study of blood T cell repertoires in COVID-19. About the study: Donors in the United States, Italy and Spain gave samples during acute or convalescent COVID-19. Nucleic acid was either cDNA or gDNA, and it came from T cells, B-cell-depleted T cells, or PBMCs.

The germline V gene encodes CDR1 LGHDT and CDR2 YNNKEL (reference sequence). V lost 0 bases to trimming and J lost 5 bases, with 4 bases between them. The CDR3 covers 12 residues. Sequenced by immunoSEQ multiplex PCR; TCRdb stores in-frame clones only, minus some. The sample has some 450,000 clones, around 90% seen once. Seattle enrolled patients during active infection and tracked them longitudinally. V gene TRBV3-1 (or the pseudogene TRBV3-2) combines with J gene TRBJ2-5; D gene ambiguous. This sequence was found in a young man with COVID-19, enrolled during active disease. The sequenced sample was peripheral blood. The CDR3 DNA reads TGTGCCAGCAGCCAAGAAAGCGAGACCCAGTACTTC. Protein: CASSQESETQYF.